This T cell receptor beta chain appears in the sequencing data of a study of T-cell reconstitution after alpha-beta-depleted transplantation in children. CDR3 length equals 19 residues. Trimming took off 5 bases at V and 0 bases at J, with 20 bases between the two ends. Germline lookup yields CDR1 SGHAT and CDR2 FQDESV (reference sequence). Unique molecular identifiers were incorporated during preparation of the TCRbeta library. A single record per CDR3 protein comes from TCRdb applying MiXCR to the PCR reads. The data show approximately 270,000 distinct CDR3 sequences, with over 8% seen just once and about a tenth held by the top ten.

The TCR was taken from a human donor who donated a stem cell graft to a child with SCID. The V gene is TRBV11-1, the J gene TRBJ1-6; D ambiguous. The sequences come from PBMCs from the stem cell graft donor, collected from the stem cell graft. In nucleotides, the CDR3 is TGTGCCAGCAGCCTCTTATTAGTACCGCGGAGCTCCTATAATTCACCCCTCCACTTT. This encodes CASSLLLVPRSSYNSPLHF.